This T cell receptor (beta chain) is from a study of response to subunit inactivated influenza vaccine. The ends were cut back, 3 bases at V and 8 bases at J, with 16 bases in the middle. This CDR3 has 14 residues. Germline values: CDR1 LGHNA, CDR2 YSLEER. A single record per CDR3 protein comes from TCRdb applying MiXCR to the RT-PCR reads. Among some 190,000 distinct CDR3 sequences listed, around 15% were seen once. The sequenced sample was CD8+ T cells sorted from PBMCs, obtained 5 to 6 days after vaccination. This chain links TRBV4-3 with TRBJ1-1; tentatively, D is TRBD1 (6 bases). The TCR originated in a man between 50 and 59 years old who received an inactivated influenza vaccine. This CDR3 reads CASSQHPRQAEAFF. The CDR3 nucleotides are TGCGCCAGCAGCCAGCACCCCAGACAGGCGGAAGCTTTCTTT.